This TCR delta chain was identified during a study of gamma-delta T cells after stem cell transplantation. A few counts support this clone. The V segment lost 0 bases and the J segment 1 base; nucleotides outside the gene matches: 16. There are 19 residues in the CDR3. Germline-derived CDR1 and CDR2 are GEAIGNYY and EKD. TCRdb re-processed the RT-PCR reads using CATT. Seen here are 1,300 to 1,500 delta-chain clones, 15% observed once, and the top ten hold more than 45%. The sample consisted of gamma-delta T cells. This sequence was found in a human donor. It is not recorded whose cells these are; they may come from a transplant donor. The chain uses TRDV2 and TRDJ1; 7 bases are shared with TRDD2. The CDR3 sequence: CACDTVAPFLQVSTDKLIF. The CDR3 bases are TGTGCCTGTGACACCGTAGCCCCTTTCCTACAGGTCTCCACCGATAAACTCATCTTT.